Following are 6 T cell receptor beta chains from one sample sequenced in a study of blood T cell repertoires in COVID-19. The protocol was immunoSEQ multiplex PCR, while the TCRdb copy is restricted to in-frame clones and leaves out a portion. The table records some 50,000 clones, over 65% of them present only once. Specimen: peripheral blood. Every receptor here comes from a woman aged 65 to 85 with acute or convalescent COVID-19.

The chain employs TRBV6-5 and TRBJ1-2, with D possibly matching TRBD1 (5 bases). Germline CDR1 is MNHEY and CDR2 is SVGAGI. Trimming took 5 bases from V and 4 from J, leaving 11 bases between them. The CDR3 length is 13 residues. The CDR3 DNA sequence: TGTGCCAGCAGTAATGGCAGGGTCTATGGCTACACCTTC. It yields the protein CASSNGRVYGYTF.

The chain couples TRBV6-5 to TRBJ1-4; the match to TRBD1 covers 9 bases. This CDR3 comprises 14 residues. V trimming: 6 bases; J trimming: 7 bases; junction bases outside the gene matches: 6. In germline, CDR1 is MNHEY, CDR2 SVGAGI. CDR3 amino acids: CASSPQGATEKLFF. The CDR3 coding sequence is TGTGCCAGCAGCCCACAGGGGGCGACTGAAAAACTGTTTTTT.

The chain recombines TRBV3-1 (or the pseudogene TRBV3-2) with TRBJ2-1; TRBD2 agrees at 8 bases. From germline, CDR1 is LGHDT and CDR2 YNNKEL (reference sequence). Trimming took 11 bases from V and 2 from J; bases not matched to a gene: 11. The CDR3 consists of 15 residues. CDR3 region: CAAGRGGGPYNEQFF. In DNA form, the CDR3 reads TGTGCCGCAGGGCGGGGCGGGGGGCCCTACAATGAGCAGTTCTTC.

This clone showed up just a few times. The chain uses TRBV7-9 and TRBJ1-2; D gene uncertain. Germline values: CDR1 SEHNR, CDR2 FQNEAQ (reference sequence). The V end lost 0 bases, the J end lost 3 bases, and 14 bases lay between the germline ends. The CDR3 sequence is 16 residues long. CDR3 residues: CASSLAIHGGHYGYTF. CDR3 in DNA: TGTGCCAGCAGCTTAGCTATACATGGAGGGCACTATGGCTACACCTTC.

This clone has just a few counts. The J gene is TRBJ2-4, the V gene TRBV2, with 9 nucleotides matching TRBD2. This CDR3 contains 14 residues. Losses at the gene ends were 4 bases for V and 8 bases for J; bases not matched to a gene: 6. In germline, CDR1 is SNHLY, CDR2 FYNNEI. CDR3 nucleotide sequence: TGTGCCAGCAGTGGCACGCGGGGGGGCGACATTCAGTACTTC. Protein product: CASSGTRGGDIQYF.

This sequence joins TRBV28 and TRBJ1-6; D might be TRBD1 (6 bases). Germline loops: CDR1 MDHEN, CDR2 SYDVKM. Deletions cut 6 bases from V and 3 bases from J, with 12 bases between. The CDR3 has 15 amino acids. Written as DNA, the CDR3 is TGTGCCAGCAGGAGACAGGACGTCTATAATTCACCCCTCCACTTT. This gives the protein CASRRQDVYNSPLHF.